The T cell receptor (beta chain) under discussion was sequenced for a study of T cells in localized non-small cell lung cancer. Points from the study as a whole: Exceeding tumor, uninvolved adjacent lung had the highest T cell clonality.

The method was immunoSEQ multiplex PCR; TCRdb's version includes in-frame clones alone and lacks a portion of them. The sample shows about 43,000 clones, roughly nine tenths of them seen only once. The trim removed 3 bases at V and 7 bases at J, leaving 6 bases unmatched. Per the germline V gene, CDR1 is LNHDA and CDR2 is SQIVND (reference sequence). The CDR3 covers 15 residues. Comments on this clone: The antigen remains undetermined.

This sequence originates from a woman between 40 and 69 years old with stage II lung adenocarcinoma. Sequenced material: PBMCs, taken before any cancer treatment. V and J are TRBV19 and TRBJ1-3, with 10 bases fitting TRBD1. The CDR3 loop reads CASSIVDRGRNTIYF. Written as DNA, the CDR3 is TGTGCCAGTAGTATCGTGGACAGGGGGAGGAACACCATATATTTT.